Below, 9 T cell receptor beta chains from the same sample are listed, as sequenced in a study of OX40 agonist ivuxolimab in advanced cancers. This table comes from immunoSEQ multiplex PCR, and its TCRdb copy is limited to in-frame clones, with some not included. This sample has 45,000 to 65,000 clones, with more than 85% found just once. Sequences were derived from CD4+ or CD8+ T cells sorted from blood, sampled in a trial of the OX40 agonist ivuxolimab. The origin of the receptors is an adult with an advanced solid tumor such as melanoma, head and neck, liver or kidney cancer.

This clone was detected only once. The chain carries TRBV13 and TRBJ1-1; TRBD1 is a possible D gene (5 bases). The CDR3 is made up of 13 amino acids. The germline gives CDR1 PRHDT, CDR2 FYEKMQ (reference sequence). The ends were cut back, 7 bases at V and 1 base at J, with 10 bases in the middle. The DNA of the CDR3 is TGTGCCAGCACCCGAGGGGCGAACACTGAAGCTTTCTTT. Translation gives CASTRGANTEAFF.

The chain joins TRBV5-4 to TRBJ1-6; D might be TRBD1 (6 bases). The CDR3 runs to 18 residues. Per germline, CDR1 SGHNT and CDR2 YYREEE (reference sequence). V shed 3 bases and J shed 0 bases, with 16 bases lying between them. CDR3 sequence: CASSSPGASVSYNSPLHF. The DNA of the CDR3 is TGTGCCAGCAGCTCCCCAGGGGCGTCCGTCTCCTATAATTCACCCCTCCACTTT.

The rearrangement joins TRBV7-9 to TRBJ1-1; no reliable D call. Germline CDR1 and CDR2: SEHNR and FQNEAQ (reference sequence). V was pared by 2 bases and J by 4 bases, with 2 bases between. The CDR3 is 11 residues long. CDR3 protein: CASSLITEAFF. In nucleotides, the CDR3 is TGTGCCAGCAGCTTAATCACTGAAGCTTTCTTT.

The chain uses TRBV19 and TRBJ2-5; 7 positions agree with TRBD2. V lost 5 bases to trimming and J lost 3 bases; unmatched junction nucleotides: 9. Looked up from germline, CDR1 is LNHDA and CDR2 is SQIVND (reference sequence). The CDR3 consists of 15 residues. The CDR3 sequence is CASSGSSGVEETQYF. DNA of the CDR3: TGTGCCAGTAGTGGGTCTAGCGGTGTAGAAGAGACCCAGTACTTC.

This sequence joins TRBV27 and TRBJ1-1; D is possibly TRBD1 (5 bases). The CDR3 has 14 amino acids. Trimming removed 3 bases from V and 4 bases from J, with 12 bases in between. CDR1 and CDR2 (germline): MNHEY, SMNVEV (reference sequence). The CDR3: CASSFAGSSTEAFF. CDR3 nucleotides: TGTGCCAGCAGTTTTGCAGGGAGTAGCACTGAAGCTTTCTTT.

This clone was counted between two and nine times. The chain combines TRBV5-1 with TRBJ1-1; a weak D match, TRBD1 (6 bases). Deletions cut 0 bases from V and 6 bases from J, with 9 bases between. Germline CDR1 reads SGHRS; CDR2 reads YFSETQ. The CDR3 sequence is 13 residues long. DNA of the CDR3: TGCGCCAGCAGCTTGGCAGGGGATGCTGAAGCTTTCTTT. It encodes CASSLAGDAEAFF.

The chain employs TRBV10-2 and TRBJ1-2; D unresolved. Germline CDR1 WSHSY, CDR2 SAAADI. The CDR3 spans 16 residues. Trimming left V 3 bases short and J 6 bases short, with 20 bases between. This CDR3 is CASSDGLPTLADGYTF. The CDR3 DNA reads TGCGCCAGCAGTGACGGCCTGCCTACCCTAGCTGATGGCTACACCTTC.

CDR3 bases: TGTGCCAGCAGTGTGTGGGGGACAGATAACTATGGCTACACCTTC. Protein: CASSVWGTDNYGYTF. J is TRBJ1-2 and V is TRBV6-1, with TRBD1 matching 7 bases. CDR1 and CDR2 (germline): MNHNS, SASEGT. CDR3 length: 15 amino acids. The J segment lost 1 base and the V segment lost 4 bases, leaving 6 bases of the junction unmatched.

This clone was counted only a few times. The J gene is TRBJ1-4, the V gene TRBV11-2; tentative D call: TRBD1 (5 bases). This CDR3 is 15 amino acids long. V lost 6 bases and J 8 bases, leaving 19 bases between the germline ends. CDR1 is SGHAT and CDR2 is FQNNGV in the germline V gene. The CDR3 DNA is TGTGCCAGCAGGGGGGGAGGGCCCGATTGGGAAAAACTGTTTTTT. Residues: CASRGGGPDWEKLFF.